Shown below are 13 T cell receptor beta chains from a single sample sequenced in a study of CD8 T cells in ankylosing spondylitis. In TCRdb, the 5' RACE reads were re-called with MiXCR into one record per CDR3 protein. This table has about 250,000 distinct CDR3 sequences, 20% to 30% appearing once. The sequenced material came from blood, either unsorted or a sorted T cell fraction (not recorded which). The receptors were gathered from a male donor with ankylosing spondylitis or in good health (not recorded which).

This clonotype was seen repeatedly, ten times or more. The CDR3 sequence: CASSFGRGKYEQYF. CDR3 DNA sequence: TGTGCCAGCAGTTTCGGGCGGGGGAAATACGAGCAGTACTTC. The J gene is TRBJ2-7, the V gene TRBV12-3 or TRBV12-4; 7 nucleotides agree with TRBD2. The J segment lost 4 bases and the V segment lost 3 bases, leaving 6 bases of the junction unmatched. The CDR3 runs 14 residues.

V and J are TRBV20-1 and TRBJ2-7, with D possibly being TRBD1 or TRBD2 (5 bases each). CDR3 size: 15 residues. Germline V CDR1 and CDR2: DFQATT, SNEGSKA (reference sequence). The V gene lost 0 bases and the J gene lost 2 bases, with 14 bases spanning the gap. For the CDR3, the DNA is TGCAGTGCTAGAGACCCTGGGACCAGAACCTACGAGCAGTACTTC. This translates into CSARDPGTRTYEQYF.

This clonotype has a count of ten or more. The rearrangement links TRBV5-4 to TRBJ1-4, with 10 bases identical to TRBD1. J was trimmed by 7 bases and V by 1 base; bases with no gene match: 4. This CDR3 is built from 15 residues. Germline CDR1 and CDR2: SGHNT and YYREEE (reference sequence). The CDR3 DNA reads TGTGCCAGCAGCTTGATGGGACAGGGGTTTGAAAAACTGTTTTTT. It yields the protein CASSLMGQGFEKLFF.

The chain combines TRBV20-1 with TRBJ2-7, with D perhaps matching TRBD1 (5 bases). The V end was cut by 0 bases, the J end by 4 bases, with 13 bases between. Per the germline V gene, CDR1 is DFQATT and CDR2 is SNEGSKA (reference sequence). The CDR3 has 14 amino acids. The CDR3 nucleotides read TGCAGTGCTAGAGATTGGGGCCAAATGTACGAGCAGTACTTC. It translates to CSARDWGQMYEQYF.

Only a few counts were recorded for this clonotype. The V gene is TRBV25-1, the J gene TRBJ2-3; perhaps TRBD1 as D (5 bases). The CDR3 runs 17 residues. CDR1 is MGHDK, CDR2 SYGVNS, per germline. V dropped 2 bases and J dropped 4 bases, with 19 bases sitting between them. The CDR3 reads CASSEIGRESPPDTQYF. Written as DNA, the CDR3 is TGTGCCAGCAGTGAAATCGGCAGGGAATCCCCGCCAGATACGCAGTATTTT.

The table lists this clonotype with many counts. V and J are TRBV24-1 and TRBJ2-1, with 11 bases fitting TRBD2. CDR1 is KGHDR and CDR2 is SFDVKD in the germline V gene. V lost 3 bases and J lost 3; bases outside the gene matches: 9. This CDR3 region has 18 residues. The CDR3 region has the DNA TGTGCCACCAGTGATCCCGGTTTAGGGACTAGCGGCTACAATGAGCAGTTCTTC. Protein: CATSDPGLGTSGYNEQFF.

The rearrangement links TRBV27 to TRBJ2-6; D call uncertain. The germline CDR1 and CDR2 sequences are MNHEY and SMNVEV (reference sequence). The germline V and J ends were trimmed by 0 bases and 0 bases, with 3 bases remaining between them. The length of the CDR3 is 15 residues. This CDR3 is CASSLSYSGANVLTF. DNA of the CDR3: TGTGCCAGCAGTTTATCATACTCTGGGGCCAACGTCCTGACTTTC.

DNA of the CDR3: TGCAGTGCTAAAGACGGACGGTCGGAGACCCAGTACTTC. Translation gives CSAKDGRSETQYF. The J gene is TRBJ2-5, the V gene TRBV20-1; D ambiguous. The CDR3 is 13 amino acids. V was shortened by 4 bases and J by 5 bases, with 14 bases between the two germline ends. Germline V gene lookup returns CDR1 DFQATT and CDR2 SNEGSKA (reference sequence).

This clonotype has ten or more counts. The chain joins TRBV25-1 to TRBJ2-3; D gene uncertain. CDR1 is MGHDK and CDR2 is SYGVNS in the germline V gene. V dropped 0 bases and J dropped 3 bases, with 16 bases sitting between them. There are 17 residues in the CDR3. The CDR3 nucleotides are TGTGCCAGCAGTGAATATGGGTCGTGGGATGGTACAGATACGCAGTATTTT. It codes for CASSEYGSWDGTDTQYF.

Remarks on this clonotype: The final CDR3 position lacks the conserved phenylalanine or tryptophan, pointing to a likely read error. The DNA is left out, because the CDR3 cannot be placed on it with certainty; the CDR3 is given as TCRdb lists it. CDR3 in amino acids: CARRDSGY. V and J are TRBV10-3 and TRBJ2-7; TRBD2, the table's D call, was not compared with the DNA. Germline lookup yields CDR1 ENHRY and CDR2 SYGVKD. The CDR3 comprises 8 residues, both ends counted.

The chain uses TRBV20-1 and TRBJ2-1, with D perhaps matching TRBD2 (5 bases). Germline assignment: CDR1 DFQATT and CDR2 SNEGSKA (reference sequence). Trimming shortened V by 6 bases and J by 1 base, and 10 bases separated the two germline ends. The CDR3 is 13 amino acids. This chain's CDR3 is CSALEGSYNEQFF. Here the CDR3 DNA reads TGCAGTGCCCTAGAGGGATCCTACAATGAGCAGTTCTTC.

The chain recombines TRBV29-1 with TRBJ2-6; TRBD1 might be the D (6 bases). V lost 6 bases to trimming and J lost 1 base, with 10 bases between them. Germline-derived CDR1 and CDR2 are SQVTM and ANQGSEA. This CDR3 spans 14 amino acids. The CDR3 DNA reads TGCAGCGTGGGTAGGGGGTCTGGGGCCAACGTCCTGACTTTC. It encodes CSVGRGSGANVLTF.

Ten or more counts support this clonotype. The J gene is TRBJ2-3, the V gene TRBV3-1; 10 nucleotides line up with TRBD2. V was pared by 6 bases and J by 7 bases, with 10 bases of the junction left unmatched. The CDR3 is 15 amino acids. In germline, CDR1 is LGHDT, CDR2 YNNKEL (reference sequence). This CDR3 is CASSFSGGAVHTQYF. For the CDR3, the DNA is TGTGCCAGCAGTTTCAGCGGGGGGGCGGTACATACGCAGTATTTT.